A single sample gave rise to the 4 T cell receptor beta chains below, sequenced in a study of regulatory T cells in long-lasting Graves disease. Time point reported: persistent/refractory GD, antithyroid drugs over 5 years with positive TRAb. PBMCs provided the RNA from which the TCR library was made. The authors built TCR beta libraries using iRepertoire HTBI primers and Arm-PCR of CDR3 regions. TCRdb called the multiplex PCR reads again in MiXCR, with one record for every CDR3 protein. The table shows roughly 500,000 distinct CDR3 sequences, with around a fifth occurring only once. The starting material was peripheral blood mononuclear cells (PBMCs), obtained when the disease was refractory, from a patient treated with antithyroid drugs. The receptor source for this set is a female donor with Graves disease.

The V call is TRBV6-2 or TRBV6-3, the J call TRBJ1-2; weak D call: TRBD1 (5 bases). The CDR3 extends over 13 amino acids. The ends were cut back, 10 bases at V and 3 bases at J, with 15 bases in the middle. Germline CDR1 and CDR2: MNHEY and SVGEGT. The CDR3 DNA sequence: TGTGCCACACTACCGGGGGGGGACTATGGCTACACCTTC. This encodes CATLPGGDYGYTF.

The sample holds many counts of this clonotype. The chain links TRBV9 to TRBJ2-7, with TRBD2 as a possible D gene (6 bases). The CDR3 is 13 residues long. Trimming shortened V by 5 bases and J by 6 bases, and 15 bases separated the two germline ends. Germline CDR1 SGDLS, CDR2 YYNGEE. CDR3 in amino acids: CASSPRGSLEQYF. The CDR3 nucleotides read TGTGCCAGCAGTCCCCGGGGGAGCCTCGAGCAGTACTTC.

This clonotype was counted at least ten times. This rearrangement joins TRBV7-2 to TRBJ2-5, with a weak D call TRBD2 (6 bases). CDR3 size: 14 residues. V was cut by 5 bases and J by 5 bases, with 15 bases left in between. CDR1 is SGHTA, CDR2 FQGNSA, per germline. The CDR3 sequence is CASSPGVAGETQYF. The CDR3, as DNA: TGTGCCAGCAGCCCCGGGGTGGCGGGGGAGACCCAGTACTTC.

There are a few counts of this clonotype. V and J are TRBV5-1 and TRBJ1-1; D perhaps matches TRBD1 (5 bases). This CDR3 has 13 amino acids. V was clipped by 0 bases and J by 7 bases, with 10 bases between them. The V gene's germline CDR1 is SGHRS and CDR2 YFSETQ. As DNA, the CDR3 is TGCGCCAGCAGCTTGGAGTTAGGGGATGAAGCTTTCTTT. This codes for CASSLELGDEAFF.